Below, one T cell receptor (beta chain) is given with its context. The antigen remains unidentified. This sample is part of a study of CD8 T cells in ankylosing spondylitis. Study-wide results and limits: As reported, disease-linked clones showed significant enrichment in matched ankylosing spondylitis synovial fluid. Disease-linked clones proved CD8+ and comparatively uncommon in peripheral blood. Reactive arthritis synovial fluid and blood were previously reported to contain some motif variants. Roughly 8 highly homologous variants formed a TCR beta motif that appeared characteristic of ankylosing spondylitis blood.

CDR1 MNHEY and CDR2 SVGEGT come from the germline V gene. The CDR3 consists of 13 residues. Losses at the gene ends were 10 bases for V and 3 bases for J; bases not matched to a gene: 6. TCRdb independently ran MiXCR on the 5' RACE reads; one entry per CDR3 protein. Altogether roughly 150,000 distinct CDR3 sequences are present, roughly 30% being singletons, with the ten largest covering 5.5% to 7.5%. The genes are TRBV6-2 or TRBV6-3 and TRBJ1-5, with 7 bases matching TRBD1. This TCR derives from a male donor with ankylosing spondylitis. The source material was synovial fluid, either unsorted or a sorted T cell fraction (not recorded which). The CDR3 loop reads CAIQDRNNQPQHF. CDR3 in DNA: TGTGCCATCCAGGACAGGAACAATCAGCCCCAGCATTTT.